One and the same sample provided the 27 T cell receptor beta chains below, sequenced in a study of cytomegalovirus exposure and HLA in healthy donors. The PCR had 60 Vbeta and 13 Jbeta primers. Clones were read by immunoSEQ multiplex PCR, and TCRdb kept only the in-frame ones, dropping some. The data show some 130,000 clones, 79% seen once. The sample comprised PBMCs. These receptors were obtained from a man aged 35 to 55 in good health and CMV-seropositive.

This clone was picked up one time. The gene calls are TRBV27 and TRBJ1-2, with TRBD1 matching 7 bases. Germline V gene lookup returns CDR1 MNHEY and CDR2 SMNVEV (reference sequence). CDR3 size: 14 residues. Trimming cost V 2 bases and J 8 bases; bases outside gene matches: 8. CDR3 DNA sequence: TGTGCCAGCAGTTTAACCGGGACAGACTCCGGCTACACCTTC. It translates to CASSLTGTDSGYTF.

The rearrangement uses TRBV29-1 and TRBJ2-1, with 11 bases that match TRBD1. CDR1 is SQVTM, CDR2 ANQGSEA, per germline. V shed 7 bases, J shed 8 bases, and the junction held 4 bases outside the gene matches. CDR3 length: 12 residues. The CDR3 DNA follows: TGCAGCGGGGACAGGGGGATGGATGAGCAGTTCTTC. Protein: CSGDRGMDEQFF.

The chain recombines TRBV4-1 with TRBJ2-3, with D possibly matching TRBD2 (5 bases). From germline, CDR1 is MGHRA and CDR2 YSYEKL. The CDR3 contains 14 residues. The V gene lost 4 bases and the J gene lost 3 bases, with 11 bases spanning the gap. CDR3 DNA: TGCGCCAGCAGCCTCTACGGAGGAACAGATACGCAGTATTTT. Its translation is CASSLYGGTDTQYF.

This clone has a single count. The V gene is TRBV10-1, the J gene TRBJ2-1; 9 bases are a match to TRBD2. The CDR3 sequence is 15 residues long. The J segment lost 9 bases and the V segment lost 4 bases, leaving 10 bases of the junction unmatched. Germline V gene lookup returns CDR1 WNHNN and CDR2 SYGVQD (reference sequence). The CDR3 protein is CASSGLAGDGSEQFF. CDR3 DNA sequence: TGCGCCAGCAGTGGTTTAGCGGGAGACGGGAGTGAGCAGTTCTTC.

This chain joins TRBV5-4 and TRBJ2-7, with D hard to call. Trimming pared 0 bases from V and 0 bases from J, leaving 7 bases between. The germline V gene has CDR1 SGHNT and CDR2 YYREEE (reference sequence). CDR3 length: 14 residues. The CDR3 here is CASSLESSSYEQYF. The CDR3 nucleotides are TGTGCCAGCAGCTTGGAGTCCAGCTCCTACGAGCAGTACTTC.

The rearrangement links TRBV29-1 to TRBJ1-2; no clear D. The length of the CDR3 is 13 residues. Germline CDR1 reads SQVTM; CDR2 reads ANQGSEA. Trimming left V 2 bases short and J 4 bases short, with 11 bases between. The CDR3 coding sequence is TGCAGCGTTGAACCTCAGGATTCCTATGGCTACACCTTC. Its translation: CSVEPQDSYGYTF.

CDR3 nucleotides: TGCAGCGTTGTTAACTCTGGAAACACCATATATTTT. Its translation is CSVVNSGNTIYF. The chain carries TRBV29-1 and TRBJ1-3; D gene uncertain. V lost 4 bases to trimming and J lost 0 bases, with 4 bases between them. From germline, CDR1 is SQVTM and CDR2 ANQGSEA. The CDR3 is 12 residues long.

The chain joins TRBV5-1 to TRBJ2-5; TRBD2 might be the D (6 bases). The J call is uncertain, as TRBJ2-7 better fits the DNA end. Looked up from germline, CDR1 is SGHRS and CDR2 is YFSETQ. This CDR3 is built from 14 residues. CDR3 DNA sequence: TGCGCCAGCAGCTTCGGGGGATCTTTGTACGAGCAGTACTTC. Protein sequence: CASSFGGSLYEQYF.

The chain combines TRBV9 with TRBJ1-2; D call uncertain. This CDR3 has 14 amino acids. Between the trimmed V and J ends, which lost 4 bases and 7 bases, there was a span of 17 bases. CDR1 SGDLS and CDR2 YYNGEE come from the germline V gene. CDR3 DNA: TGTGCCAGCAGCCCAGCGAACACTCGAGGTGGCTACACCTTC. Translated: CASSPANTRGGYTF.

V and J are TRBV19 and TRBJ1-2; 7 positions match TRBD1. CDR3 size: 14 residues. Trimming removed 6 bases from V and 3 bases from J; junction bases left unmatched: 7. Per germline, CDR1 LNHDA and CDR2 SQIVND (reference sequence). The CDR3 here is CASSRDSLYYGYTF. CDR3 in DNA: TGTGCCAGTAGCCGGGACAGCCTTTACTATGGCTACACCTTC.

V and J are TRBV7-9 and TRBJ2-7; 8 nucleotides align to TRBD1. The length of the CDR3 is 15 residues. CDR1 is SEHNR, CDR2 FQNEAQ, per germline (reference sequence). V lost 5 bases to trimming and J lost 4 bases; unmatched junction nucleotides: 10. The CDR3 DNA reads TGTGCCAGCAGCCCGAAATTGGGACAGGTTTACGAGCAGTACTTC. Amino acid sequence: CASSPKLGQVYEQYF.

The V call is TRBV4-1, the J call TRBJ1-4; 7 nucleotides match TRBD1. CDR3 length equals 12 residues. Germline assignment: CDR1 MGHRA and CDR2 YSYEKL. Trimming at V came to 2 bases and at J to 13 bases, leaving 4 bases not matched to a gene. The DNA for the CDR3 is TGCGCCAGCAGCCAACTTCAGGGGGTACTGTTTTTT. This sequence encodes CASSQLQGVLFF.

V and J are TRBV5-1 and TRBJ2-7; 11 positions match TRBD2. Germline V gene lookup returns CDR1 SGHRS and CDR2 YFSETQ. This CDR3 comprises 17 residues. With V trimmed by 6 bases and J by 3 bases, 14 bases remained unmatched. The CDR3 reads CASIFAGSGREGYEQYF. The CDR3 DNA reads TGCGCCAGCATCTTTGCGGGTAGCGGGAGGGAGGGCTACGAGCAGTACTTC.

The count of this clone is one. The V call is TRBV4-2, the J call TRBJ2-7, with TRBD2 identical over 8 bases. CDR1 LGHNA and CDR2 YNFKEQ come from the germline V gene. The ends lost 0 bases at V and 3 bases at J; junction bases unmatched: 4. The CDR3 covers 15 residues. CDR3 sequence: CASSQDIGRGYEQYF. The CDR3 DNA reads TGTGCCAGCAGCCAAGATATCGGGAGGGGCTACGAGCAGTACTTC.

This chain links TRBV7-8 with TRBJ2-2; D is ambiguous. The CDR3 is 16 residues long. Germline V CDR1 and CDR2: SGHVS, FQNEAQ. V was clipped by 5 bases and J by 0 bases, with 13 bases between them. This CDR3 reads CASSLVSGANTGELFF. The DNA of the CDR3 is TGTGCCAGCAGCCTAGTTTCGGGTGCGAACACCGGGGAGCTGTTTTTT.

This clone was detected a few times. This chain uses TRBV30 with TRBJ1-6; D possibly corresponds to TRBD1 (6 bases). Germline CDR1 reads GTSNPN; CDR2 reads SVGIG (reference sequence). The ends were cut back, 3 bases at V and 10 bases at J, with 19 bases in the middle. The CDR3 has 15 amino acids. The CDR3, as DNA: TGTGCCTGGAGCGTCGCCCGGGCAGGGGACTCACCCCTCCACTTT. It specifies CAWSVARAGDSPLHF. Filled out from reference TRBV30 and TRBJ1-6, the complete variable domain reads SQTIHQWPATLVQPVGSPLSLECTVEGTSNPNLYWYRQAAGRGLQLLFYSVGIGQISSEVPQNLSASRPQDRQFILSSKKLLLSDSGFYLCAWSVARAGDSPLHFGNGTRLTVT.

The rearrangement uses TRBV5-6 and TRBJ1-1, with TRBD1 identical over 10 bases. CDR3 length: 13 amino acids. The J segment lost 5 bases and the V segment lost 5 bases, leaving 3 bases of the junction unmatched. Germline V gene sequence: CDR1 SGHDT, CDR2 YYEEEE. The CDR3: CASRGQGQTEAFF. The DNA of the CDR3 is TGTGCCAGCAGGGGACAGGGGCAGACTGAAGCTTTCTTT.

The chain couples TRBV12-5 to TRBJ2-1, with 13 bases that match TRBD2. The CDR3 loop spans 16 amino acids. Looked up from germline, CDR1 is LGHNT and CDR2 is FRNRAP. The junction had 8 bases not matched to a gene; V was cut back by 7 bases and J by 5 bases. CDR3 in amino acids: CASATGTSGAHNEQFF. CDR3 sequence (DNA): TGTGCTAGTGCTACTGGGACTAGCGGGGCCCACAATGAGCAGTTCTTC. The full variable domain, completed using reference TRBV12-5 and TRBJ2-1, is DARVTQTPRHKVTEMGQEVTMRCQPILGHNTVFWYRQTMMQGLELLAYFRNRAPLDDSGMPKDRFSAEMPDATLATLKIQPSEPRDSAVYFCASATGTSGAHNEQFFGPGTRLTVL.

In the case of this clone: This sample also contains other DNA sequences that code for the same CDR3. This rearrangement joins TRBV6-5 to TRBJ2-7, with D possibly matching TRBD1 (6 bases). The CDR3 loop spans 15 amino acids. The germline V gene has CDR1 MNHEY and CDR2 SVGAGI. V lost 0 bases, J lost 0 bases, and 9 bases lay in between. Here the CDR3 reads CASSYSTGSSYEQYF. The CDR3 region has the DNA TGTGCCAGCAGTTACTCTACAGGGAGCTCCTACGAGCAGTACTTC.

This clone was detected only a few times. This chain uses TRBV2 with TRBJ1-5; the D gene is possibly TRBD1 (6 bases). In germline, CDR1 is SNHLY, CDR2 FYNNEI. This CDR3 spans 12 amino acids. The V end was cut by 8 bases, the J end by 4 bases, with 9 bases between. The CDR3 DNA is TGTGCCAGCTGTCAGGGGAATCAGCCCCAGCATTTT. This sequence encodes CASCQGNQPQHF.

The genes are TRBV11-2 and TRBJ2-7; D ambiguous. Germline CDR1 SGHAT, CDR2 FQNNGV. The CDR3 loop spans 14 amino acids. Trimming cost V 1 base and J 1 base, with 8 bases left between them. CDR3 in amino acids: CASSLVADSYEQYF. CDR3 in DNA: TGTGCCAGCAGCTTAGTGGCGGATTCCTACGAGCAGTACTTC.

DNA of the CDR3: TGCGCCAGCAGCCGGCAGGGCTATAATGAAAAACTGTTTTTT. Translation: CASSRQGYNEKLFF. V usage is TRBV5-1 and J usage is TRBJ1-4; a weak D match, TRBD1 (5 bases). The ends were cut back, 4 bases at V and 4 bases at J, with 11 bases in the middle. Looked up from germline, CDR1 is SGHRS and CDR2 is YFSETQ. This CDR3 is 14 amino acids long.

The chain joins TRBV7-9 to TRBJ2-2; maybe TRBD2 (5 bases). V was clipped by 5 bases and J by 0 bases, with 16 bases between them. The CDR3 is 17 amino acids. Germline CDR1 reads SEHNR; CDR2 reads FQNEAQ (reference sequence). Here the CDR3 reads CASSPDGKASNTGELFF. In nucleotides, the CDR3 is TGTGCCAGCAGCCCCGACGGGAAAGCCTCGAACACCGGGGAGCTGTTTTTT.

The V call is TRBV6-6, the J call TRBJ2-5, with a possible D match to TRBD1 (5 bases). CDR3 size: 11 residues. Germline values: CDR1 MNHNY, CDR2 SVGAGI (reference sequence). Deletions cut 7 bases from V and 5 bases from J, with 8 bases between. The CDR3 sequence is CASKAGETQYF. CDR3 coding DNA: TGTGCCAGCAAAGCAGGGGAGACCCAGTACTTC.

This chain connects TRBV18 to TRBJ2-7, with a tentative D call TRBD2 (5 bases). From germline, CDR1 is KGHSH and CDR2 LQKENI. Trimming cost V 2 bases and J 3 bases, with 14 bases left between them. The length of the CDR3 is 15 residues. Here the CDR3 DNA reads TGTGCCAGCTCACCAAGGGCCGGGGTGAACTACGAGCAGTACTTC. Its translation: CASSPRAGVNYEQYF.

This chain joins TRBV9 and TRBJ2-7; the D gene is possibly TRBD2 (6 bases). V dropped 4 bases and J dropped 3 bases, with 14 bases sitting between them. This CDR3 contains 14 residues. Looked up from germline, CDR1 is SGDLS and CDR2 is YYNGEE. The CDR3 here is CASSLGEVRYEQYF. The CDR3 nucleotides read TGTGCCAGCAGCCTTGGGGAGGTTCGCTACGAGCAGTACTTC.

The chain joins TRBV21-1 to TRBJ2-3; TRBD2, the D gene given by the table, was not confirmed from the DNA. TRBV21-1 is a pseudogene. The CDR3 contains 19 residues. CDR3 residues: CASTKGLAVSTRRTDTQYF. CDR3 bases: TGTGCCAGCACGAAGGGACTAGCGGTTTCAACACGCCGCACAGATACGCAGTATTTT.